Below, 2 T cell receptor beta chains from the same sample are listed, as sequenced in a study of T cells after yellow fever vaccination. Via MiXCR, TCRdb re-called the 5' RACE reads, giving one row per CDR3 protein. The sample consists of 500,000 to 700,000 distinct CDR3 sequences, roughly 21% of them appearing once. The sample was PBMCs, taken 15 days after the yellow fever booster vaccination. The source of these receptors is a man aged 25 to 40 who received the YFV17D yellow fever vaccine.

The chain couples TRBV10-3 to TRBJ2-2, with 10 bases aligning to TRBD1. This CDR3 has 14 residues. The junction had 5 bases not matched to a gene; V was cut back by 10 bases and J by 3 bases. Per the germline V gene, CDR1 is ENHRY and CDR2 is SYGVKD. CDR3 residues: CATAGTGDTGELFF. In DNA, the CDR3 is TGTGCCACCGCCGGGACAGGGGACACCGGGGAGCTGTTTTTT.

The rearrangement uses TRBV7-2 and TRBJ1-1; D unclear. Germline values: CDR1 SGHTA, CDR2 FQGNSA. This CDR3 contains 13 residues. Trimming pared 5 bases from V and 3 bases from J, leaving 10 bases between. The CDR3 region is CASSPQTDTEAFF. The DNA of the CDR3 is TGTGCCAGCAGCCCCCAAACAGACACTGAAGCTTTCTTT.